This T cell receptor (beta chain) originates from a study of shared clonotypes between healthy human individuals. Study-level information: CD4 naive and memory got three plates each, CD8 naive two, CD8 memory one.

For each subset, genomic DNA was distributed in equal portions over several immunoSEQ plates. As processed by the authors: As immunoSEQ supplied junction-only sequences (without quality scores), filtering differed. Sequencing was performed with immunoSEQ multiplex PCR; in TCRdb, only in-frame clones are kept and a portion is missing. Clone size and the V and J calls come from that table; the DNA yielded D and trimming. The sample includes some 1.4 million clones, roughly 95% of them seen just once. Comment on this clone: Its matching antigen is unknown.

This CDR3 spans 17 amino acids. Germline V gene sequence: CDR1 KGHSH, CDR2 LQKENI. With 3 bases clipped from V and 1 base from J, the junction kept 9 bases outside the gene matches. Study conclusions and caveats: Apart from blood, nothing was sampled; tissue repertoires likely differ.

The TCR sequence derives from a young man in good health. This chain links TRBV18 with TRBJ2-7, with 10 bases identical to TRBD2. The sequencing sample was made of naive CD4+ T cells sorted from blood. Noted subset: CD45RA+ positively selected. CDR3 DNA: TGTGCCAGCTCACCGGTATTAGCGGGAGGCCGATCCTACGAGCAGTACTTC. Its translation is CASSPVLAGGRSYEQYF.